This paragraph covers one T cell receptor beta chain sequence. Trimming removed 2 bases at V and 5 bases at J, with 28 bases between. CDR1 is MNHEY and CDR2 is SMNVEV in the germline V gene (reference sequence). The CDR3 spans 19 residues. Assay: immunoSEQ multiplex PCR; the TCRdb copy retains only in-frame clones and omits some. The sample has about 380,000 clones, just under 95% seen once. This sample is part of a study of shared T cell receptors in the human thymus. The sequence came from a human donor. The specimen sequenced was thymocytes. The chain employs TRBV27 and TRBJ2-7; a possible D gene is TRBD1 (6 bases). CDR3 loop: CASSLTASSRGSVRDEQYF. The CDR3 bases are TGTGCCAGCAGTTTAACCGCGTCATCCAGGGGTTCGGTCAGGGACGAGCAGTACTTC.